The entry that follows covers one T cell receptor (beta chain) sequence. This sample is drawn from a study of blood T cell repertoires in COVID-19. Turning to the study itself: T cells, B-cell-depleted T cells, or PBMCs supplied cDNA or gDNA.

The CDR3 runs to 16 residues. The J segment lost 2 bases and the V segment lost 4 bases, leaving 4 bases of the junction unmatched. Germline values: CDR1 SGHNT, CDR2 YYREEE (reference sequence). In the authors' workflow: By means of reference gene primer amplification, nucleated cell counts were estimated. Produced via immunoSEQ multiplex PCR; TCRdb's table is partial and in-frame only. V, J and clone size are those of that table, while D and trimming were read from the DNA. The repertoire holds roughly 110,000 clones, with 60% to 85% as singletons. This clonotype was obtained from an older man with COVID-19, enrolled during active disease. Sequencing was carried out using peripheral blood. V is TRBV5-4 and J is TRBJ2-2; 11 bases map to TRBD2. Written as DNA, the CDR3 is TGTGCCAGCAGCACCGGGACTAGCGGTAACACCGGGGAGCTGTTTTTT. Translated, it gives CASSTGTSGNTGELFF.